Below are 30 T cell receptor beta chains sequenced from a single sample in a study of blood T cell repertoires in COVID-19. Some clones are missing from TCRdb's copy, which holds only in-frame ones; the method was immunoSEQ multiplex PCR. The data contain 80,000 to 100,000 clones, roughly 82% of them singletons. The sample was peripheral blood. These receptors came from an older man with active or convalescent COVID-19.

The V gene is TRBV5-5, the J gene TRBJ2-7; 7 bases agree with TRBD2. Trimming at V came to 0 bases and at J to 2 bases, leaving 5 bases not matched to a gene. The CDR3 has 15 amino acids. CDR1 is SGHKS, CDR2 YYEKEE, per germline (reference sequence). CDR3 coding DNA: TGTGCCAGCAGCTTGGATCCTAGCGGAACCTACGAGCAGTACTTC. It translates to CASSLDPSGTYEQYF.

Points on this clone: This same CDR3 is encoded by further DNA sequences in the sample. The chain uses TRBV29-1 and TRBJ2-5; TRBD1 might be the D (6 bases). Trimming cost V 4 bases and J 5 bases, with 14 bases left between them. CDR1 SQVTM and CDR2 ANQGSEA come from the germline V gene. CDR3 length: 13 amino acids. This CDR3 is CSVGGTGLETQYF. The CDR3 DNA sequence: TGCAGCGTTGGAGGAACAGGGTTGGAGACCCAGTACTTC.

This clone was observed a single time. The CDR3 sequence is CASSSTQGAQEKLFF. The DNA of the CDR3 is TGTGCCAGCAGTTCGACTCAGGGGGCTCAGGAAAAACTGTTTTTT. V is TRBV2 and J is TRBJ1-4; TRBD1 matches 8 bases. The CDR3 contains 15 residues. CDR1 SNHLY and CDR2 FYNNEI come from the germline V gene. Trimming removed 5 bases from V and 8 bases from J; junction bases left unmatched: 10.

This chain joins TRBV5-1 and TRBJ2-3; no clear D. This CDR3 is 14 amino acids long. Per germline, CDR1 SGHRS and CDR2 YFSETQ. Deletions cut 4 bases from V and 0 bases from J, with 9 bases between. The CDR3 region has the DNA TGCGCCAGCAGCGTCTATTCTAGCACAGATACGCAGTATTTT. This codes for CASSVYSSTDTQYF.

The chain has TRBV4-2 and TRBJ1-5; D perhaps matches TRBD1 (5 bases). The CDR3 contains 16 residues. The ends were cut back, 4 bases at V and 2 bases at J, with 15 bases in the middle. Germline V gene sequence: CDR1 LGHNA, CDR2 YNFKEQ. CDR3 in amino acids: CASSPGGGAGNQPQHF. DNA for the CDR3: TGTGCCAGCAGCCCCGGGGGAGGAGCCGGCAATCAGCCCCAGCATTTT.

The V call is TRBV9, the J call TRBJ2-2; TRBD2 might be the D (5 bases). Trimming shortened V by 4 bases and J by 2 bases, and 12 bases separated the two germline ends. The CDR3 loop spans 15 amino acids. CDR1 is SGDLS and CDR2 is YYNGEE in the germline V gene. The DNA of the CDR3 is TGTGCCAGCAGCCCCCTATCGGGAAACACCGGGGAGCTGTTTTTT. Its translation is CASSPLSGNTGELFF. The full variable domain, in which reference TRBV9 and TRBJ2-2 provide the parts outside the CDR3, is DSGVTQTPKHLITATGQRVTLRCSPRSGDLSVYWYQQSLDQGLQFLIQYYNGEERAKGNILERFSAQQFPDLHSELNLSSLELGDSALYFCASSPLSGNTGELFFGEGSRLTVL.

The CDR3 is CASSFDRGPTRYGYTF. In DNA, the CDR3 is TGTGCCAGCAGCTTTGACAGGGGCCCTACCCGGTATGGCTACACCTTC. This chain uses TRBV5-5 with TRBJ1-2; 8 bases match TRBD1. Germline V gene sequence: CDR1 SGHKS, CDR2 YYEKEE (reference sequence). The CDR3 length is 16 residues. V lost 2 bases, J lost 5 bases, and 11 bases stayed unmatched.

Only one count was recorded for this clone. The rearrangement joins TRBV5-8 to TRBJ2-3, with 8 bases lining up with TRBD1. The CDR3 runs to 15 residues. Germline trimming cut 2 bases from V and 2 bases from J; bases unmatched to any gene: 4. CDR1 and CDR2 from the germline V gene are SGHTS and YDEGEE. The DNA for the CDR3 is TGTGCCAGCAGCTTCAACAGGGGGTCCACAGATACGCAGTATTTT. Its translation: CASSFNRGSTDTQYF.

For the CDR3, the DNA is TGTGCCATTAGAAAGGGACTCACGAGCACAGATACGCAGTATTTT. Amino acids: CAIRKGLTSTDTQYF. The rearrangement joins TRBV10-3 to TRBJ2-3; D is possibly TRBD2 (6 bases). Germline-derived CDR1 and CDR2 are ENHRY and SYGVKD. The CDR3 contains 15 residues. The V gene lost 9 bases and the J gene lost 0 bases, with 16 bases spanning the gap.

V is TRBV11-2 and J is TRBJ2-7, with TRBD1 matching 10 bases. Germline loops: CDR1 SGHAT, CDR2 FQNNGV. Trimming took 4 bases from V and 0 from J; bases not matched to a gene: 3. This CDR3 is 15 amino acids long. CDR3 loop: CASSSDRGPSYEQYF. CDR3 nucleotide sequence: TGTGCCAGCAGCTCCGACAGGGGGCCCTCCTACGAGCAGTACTTC.

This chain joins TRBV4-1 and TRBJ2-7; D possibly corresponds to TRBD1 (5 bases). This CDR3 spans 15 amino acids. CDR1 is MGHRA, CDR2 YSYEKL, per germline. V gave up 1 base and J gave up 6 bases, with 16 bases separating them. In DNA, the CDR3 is TGCGCCAGCAGCCAAGCGGAATCCAGGGTAAGCGAGCAGTACTTC. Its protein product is CASSQAESRVSEQYF.

Here the CDR3 reads CASSSGSGGTEAFF. CDR3 bases: TGTGCCAGCAGTTCGGGTTCCGGGGGTACTGAAGCTTTCTTT. The rearrangement joins TRBV6-5 to TRBJ1-1; the D gene is possibly TRBD1 (5 bases). With 4 bases removed from V and 5 bases from J, the gap between germline ends came to 14 bases. The CDR3 is 14 residues long. The germline V gene encodes CDR1 MNHEY and CDR2 SVGAGI.

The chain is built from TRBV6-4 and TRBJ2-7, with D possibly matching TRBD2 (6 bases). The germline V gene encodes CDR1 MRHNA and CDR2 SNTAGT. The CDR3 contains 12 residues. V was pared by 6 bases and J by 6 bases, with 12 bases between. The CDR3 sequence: CASSQEGCEQYF. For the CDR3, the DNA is TGTGCCAGCAGCCAGGAGGGCTGCGAGCAGTACTTC.

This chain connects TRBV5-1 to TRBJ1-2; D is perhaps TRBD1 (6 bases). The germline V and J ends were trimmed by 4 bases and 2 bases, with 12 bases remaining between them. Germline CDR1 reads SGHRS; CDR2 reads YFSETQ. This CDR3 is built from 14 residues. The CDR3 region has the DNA TGCGCCAGCAGCGTCACTGGACAGAACTATGGCTACACCTTC. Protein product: CASSVTGQNYGYTF.

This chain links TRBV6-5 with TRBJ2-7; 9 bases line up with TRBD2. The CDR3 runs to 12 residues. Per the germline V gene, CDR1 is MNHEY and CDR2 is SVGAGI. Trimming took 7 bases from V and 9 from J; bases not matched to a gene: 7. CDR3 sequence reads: CASMTSGQGQYF. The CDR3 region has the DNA TGTGCCAGCATGACTAGCGGTCAGGGGCAGTACTTC.

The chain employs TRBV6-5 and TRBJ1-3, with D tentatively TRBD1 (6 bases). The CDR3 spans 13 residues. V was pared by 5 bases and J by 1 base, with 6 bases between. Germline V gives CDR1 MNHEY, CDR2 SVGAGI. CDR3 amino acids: CASSRGSGNTIYF. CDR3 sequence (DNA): TGTGCCAGCAGTAGGGGGTCTGGAAACACCATATATTTT.

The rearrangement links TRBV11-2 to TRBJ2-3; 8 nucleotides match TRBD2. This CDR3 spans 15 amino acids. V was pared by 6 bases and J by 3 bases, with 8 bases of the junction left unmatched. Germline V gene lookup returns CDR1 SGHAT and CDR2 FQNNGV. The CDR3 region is CASRPTSVRTDTQYF. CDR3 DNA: TGTGCCAGCAGGCCGACTAGCGTGAGGACAGATACGCAGTATTTT.

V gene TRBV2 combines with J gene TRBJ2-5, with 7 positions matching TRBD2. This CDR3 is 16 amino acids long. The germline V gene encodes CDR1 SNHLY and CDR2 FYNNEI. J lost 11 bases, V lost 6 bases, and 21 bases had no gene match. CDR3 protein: CASSPQSGAPMAGQYF. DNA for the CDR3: TGTGCCAGCAGCCCTCAGAGCGGGGCCCCTATGGCGGGTCAGTACTTC.

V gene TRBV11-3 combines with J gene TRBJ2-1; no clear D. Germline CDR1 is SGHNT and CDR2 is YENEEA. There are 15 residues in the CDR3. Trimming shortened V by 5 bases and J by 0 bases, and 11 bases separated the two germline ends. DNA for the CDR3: TGTGCCAGCAGCGGTGCTGAGAGCTCCTACAATGAGCAGTTCTTC. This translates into CASSGAESSYNEQFF.

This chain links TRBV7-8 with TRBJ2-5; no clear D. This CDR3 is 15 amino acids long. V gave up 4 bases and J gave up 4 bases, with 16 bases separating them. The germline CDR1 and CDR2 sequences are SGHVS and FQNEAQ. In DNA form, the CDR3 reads TGTGCCAGCAGCTCGCTCGGTGTTAATCGAGAGACCCAGTACTTC. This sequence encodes CASSSLGVNRETQYF. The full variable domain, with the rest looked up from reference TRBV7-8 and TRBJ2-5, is GAGVSQSPRYKVAKRGQDVALRCDPISGHVSLFWYQQALGQGPEFLTYFQNEAQLDKSGLPSDRFFAERPEGSVSTLKIQRTQQEDSAVYLCASSSLGVNRETQYFGPGTRLLVL.

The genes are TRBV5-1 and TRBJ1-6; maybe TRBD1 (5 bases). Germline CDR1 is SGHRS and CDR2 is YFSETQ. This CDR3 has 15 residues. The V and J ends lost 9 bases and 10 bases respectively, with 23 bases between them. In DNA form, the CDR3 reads TGCGCCACCCGACCCACTACAGGAAGATGGTCACCCCTCCACTTT. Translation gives CATRPTTGRWSPLHF.

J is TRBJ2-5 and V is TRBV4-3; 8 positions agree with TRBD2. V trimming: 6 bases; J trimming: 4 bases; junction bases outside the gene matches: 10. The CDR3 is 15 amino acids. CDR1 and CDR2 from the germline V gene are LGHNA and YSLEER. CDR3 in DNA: TGCGCCAGCAGTCGTGGCTACCTAGCGGGAGAGACCCAGTACTTC. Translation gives CASSRGYLAGETQYF.

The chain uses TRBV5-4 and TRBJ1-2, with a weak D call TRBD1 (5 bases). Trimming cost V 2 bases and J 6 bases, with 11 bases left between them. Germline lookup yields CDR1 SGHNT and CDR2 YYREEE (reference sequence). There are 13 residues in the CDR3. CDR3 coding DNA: TGTGCCAGCAGCTTAATGCCAGGGAATGGCTACACCTTC. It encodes CASSLMPGNGYTF.

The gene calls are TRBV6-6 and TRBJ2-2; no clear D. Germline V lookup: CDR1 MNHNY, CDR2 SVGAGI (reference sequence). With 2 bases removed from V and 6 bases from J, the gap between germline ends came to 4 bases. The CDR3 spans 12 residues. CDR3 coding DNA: TGTGCCAGCAGTTACCCGGCCGGGGAGCTGTTTTTT. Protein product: CASSYPAGELFF.

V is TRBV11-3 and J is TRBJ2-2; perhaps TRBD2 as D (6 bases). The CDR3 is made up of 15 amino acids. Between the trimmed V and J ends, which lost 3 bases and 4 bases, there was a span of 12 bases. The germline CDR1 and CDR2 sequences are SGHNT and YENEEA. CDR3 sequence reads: CASSLGDSRTGELFF. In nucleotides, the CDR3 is TGTGCCAGCAGCTTGGGGGACTCACGCACCGGGGAGCTGTTTTTT.

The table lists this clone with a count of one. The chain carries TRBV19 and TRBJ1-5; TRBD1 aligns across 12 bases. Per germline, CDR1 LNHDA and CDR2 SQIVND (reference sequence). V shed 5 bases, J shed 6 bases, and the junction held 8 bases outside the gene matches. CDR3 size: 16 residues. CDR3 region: CASSPWDRGHGQPQHF. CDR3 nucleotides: TGTGCCAGTAGTCCCTGGGACAGGGGGCATGGTCAGCCCCAGCATTTT.

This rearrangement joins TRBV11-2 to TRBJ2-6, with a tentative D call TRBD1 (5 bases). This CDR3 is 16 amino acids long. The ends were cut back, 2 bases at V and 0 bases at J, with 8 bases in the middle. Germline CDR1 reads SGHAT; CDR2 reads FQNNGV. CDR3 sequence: CASSLTGFSGANVLTF. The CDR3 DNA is TGTGCCAGCAGCTTAACAGGTTTCTCTGGGGCCAACGTCCTGACTTTC. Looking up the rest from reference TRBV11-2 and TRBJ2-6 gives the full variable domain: EAGVAQSPRYKIIEKRQSVAFWCNPISGHATLYWYQQILGQGPKLLIQFQNNGVVDDSQLPKDRFSAERLKGVDSTLKIQPAKLEDSAVYLCASSLTGFSGANVLTFGAGSRLTVL.

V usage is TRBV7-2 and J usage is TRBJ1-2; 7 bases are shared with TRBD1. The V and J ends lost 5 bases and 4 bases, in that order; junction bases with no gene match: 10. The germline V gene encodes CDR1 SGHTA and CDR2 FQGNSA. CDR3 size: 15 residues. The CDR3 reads CASSSEVRQGYGYTF. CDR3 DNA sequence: TGTGCCAGCAGCAGCGAAGTAAGACAGGGCTATGGCTACACCTTC.

CDR3 loop: CASSPRRDRRYEQYF. The CDR3 DNA sequence: TGTGCCAGCAGCCCACGGAGGGACAGGCGCTACGAGCAGTACTTC. This chain connects TRBV4-2 to TRBJ2-7; the match to TRBD1 covers 8 bases. This CDR3 has 15 residues. CDR1 and CDR2 from the germline V gene are LGHNA and YNFKEQ. Germline trimming cut 4 bases from V and 3 bases from J; bases unmatched to any gene: 8.

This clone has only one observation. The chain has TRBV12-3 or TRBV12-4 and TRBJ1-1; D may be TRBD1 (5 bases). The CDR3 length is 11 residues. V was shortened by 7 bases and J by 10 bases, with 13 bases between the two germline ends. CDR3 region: CASTEWGGAFF. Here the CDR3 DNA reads TGTGCCAGCACAGAATGGGGGGGAGCTTTCTTT.